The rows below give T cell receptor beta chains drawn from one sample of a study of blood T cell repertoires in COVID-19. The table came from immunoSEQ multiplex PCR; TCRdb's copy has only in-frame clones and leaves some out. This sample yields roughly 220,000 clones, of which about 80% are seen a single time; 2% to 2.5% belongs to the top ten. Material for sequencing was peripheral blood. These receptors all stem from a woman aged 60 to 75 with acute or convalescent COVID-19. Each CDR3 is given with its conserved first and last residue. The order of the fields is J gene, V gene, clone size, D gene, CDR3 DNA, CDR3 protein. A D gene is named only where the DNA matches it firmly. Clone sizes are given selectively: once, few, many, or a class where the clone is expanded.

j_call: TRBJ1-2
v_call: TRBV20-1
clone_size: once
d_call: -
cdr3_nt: TGCAGTGCTAGTCCGCTTGGGCAGTACTATGGCTACACCTTC
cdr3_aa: CSASPLGQYYGYTF

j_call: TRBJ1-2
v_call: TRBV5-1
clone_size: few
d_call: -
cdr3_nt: TGCGCCAGCAGATACAGGGATGGCTACACCTTC
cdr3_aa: CASRYRDGYTF

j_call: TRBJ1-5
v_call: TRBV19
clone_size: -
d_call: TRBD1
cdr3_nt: TGTGCCAGTAGTATAGACGGGACAGGGGTTTATAGCAATCAGCCCCAGCATTTT
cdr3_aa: CASSIDGTGVYSNQPQHF

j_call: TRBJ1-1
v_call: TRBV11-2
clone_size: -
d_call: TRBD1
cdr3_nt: TGTGCCAGCAGCTTCGGACAGGGAATTGAAGCTTTCTTT
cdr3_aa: CASSFGQGIEAFF

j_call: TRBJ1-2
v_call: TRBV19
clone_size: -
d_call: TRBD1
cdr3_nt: TGTGCCAGTAGTATGGCCCGAACAGGGGGCGGTGGCTACACCTTC
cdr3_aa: CASSMARTGGGGYTF

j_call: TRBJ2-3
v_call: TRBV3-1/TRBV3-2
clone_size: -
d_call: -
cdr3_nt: TGTGCCAGCAGCCAGCCAGCGGCTAGCACAGATACGCAGTATTTT
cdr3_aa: CASSQPAASTDTQYF

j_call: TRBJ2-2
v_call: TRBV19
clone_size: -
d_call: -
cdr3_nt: TGTGCCAGTAGTCTTCGCGGCGGGGAGCTGTTTTTT
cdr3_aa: CASSLRGGELFF

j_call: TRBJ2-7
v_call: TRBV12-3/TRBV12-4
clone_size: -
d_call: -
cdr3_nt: TGTGCCAGCAGCTCGGACAACTACGAGCAGTACTTC
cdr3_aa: CASSSDNYEQYF

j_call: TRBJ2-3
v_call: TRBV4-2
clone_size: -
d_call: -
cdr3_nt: TGTGCCAGCAGCCGTTATGGGACTGGAGGGGATACGCAGTATTTT
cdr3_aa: CASSRYGTGGDTQYF

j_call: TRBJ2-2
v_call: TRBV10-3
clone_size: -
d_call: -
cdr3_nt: TGTGCAAATCGACAGGGACTTCCTCCCAAATCCGGGGAGCTGTTTTTT
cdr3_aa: CANRQGLPPKSGELFF

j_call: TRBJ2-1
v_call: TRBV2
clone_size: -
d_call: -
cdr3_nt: TGTGCCAGCAGTGAAGAACCGGTGGAGCAGTTCTTC
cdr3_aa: CASSEEPVEQFF

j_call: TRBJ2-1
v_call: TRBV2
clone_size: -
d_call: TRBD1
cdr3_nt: TGTGCCAGCGACCCGACAGGGGTCTACAATGAGCAGTTCTTC
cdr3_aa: CASDPTGVYNEQFF

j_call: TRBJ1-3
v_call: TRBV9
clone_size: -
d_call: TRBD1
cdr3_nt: TGTGCCAGCAGCGTCGAATTACAGGGGGCTGGAAACACCATATATTTT
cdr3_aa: CASSVELQGAGNTIYF

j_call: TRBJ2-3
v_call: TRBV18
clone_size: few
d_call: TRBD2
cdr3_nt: TGTGCCAGCTCTCCTTCGAGTAGCGGGGGGTACACAGATACGCAGTATTTT
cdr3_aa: CASSPSSSGGYTDTQYF

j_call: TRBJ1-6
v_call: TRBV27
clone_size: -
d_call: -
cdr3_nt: TGTGCCAGCAGTTTAGGCGGAAGCCTATTCACCCTCCACTTT
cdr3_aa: CASSLGGSLFTLHF

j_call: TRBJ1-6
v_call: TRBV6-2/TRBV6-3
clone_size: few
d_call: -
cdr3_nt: TGTGCCAGCAGCGGGGAGTCGATTCGGACCACCTATAATTCACCCCTCCACTTT
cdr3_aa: CASSGESIRTTYNSPLHF

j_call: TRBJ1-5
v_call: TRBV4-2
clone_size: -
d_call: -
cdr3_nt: TGTGCCAGCTCTTTCCAGGGCCAGCCCCAGCATTTT
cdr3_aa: CASSFQGQPQHF

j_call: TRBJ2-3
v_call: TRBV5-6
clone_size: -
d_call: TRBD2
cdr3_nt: TGTGCCAGCAGCTTGGGAGGCGGGGGGGCCTCAGATACGCAGTATTTT
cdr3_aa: CASSLGGGGASDTQYF

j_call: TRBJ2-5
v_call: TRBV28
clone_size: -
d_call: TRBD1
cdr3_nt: TGTGCCAGCACAGATGCGACAGGGGAAGAGACCCAGTACTTC
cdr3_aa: CASTDATGEETQYF

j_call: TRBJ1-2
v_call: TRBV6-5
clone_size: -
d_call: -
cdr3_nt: TGTGCCAGCAGTTACTCGTTAGGGGGCTATGGCTACACCTTC
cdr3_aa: CASSYSLGGYGYTF

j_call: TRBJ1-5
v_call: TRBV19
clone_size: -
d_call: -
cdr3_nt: TGTGCCAGTAGTAGGACAGCAAATAGCAATCAGCCCCAGCATTTT
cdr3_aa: CASSRTANSNQPQHF

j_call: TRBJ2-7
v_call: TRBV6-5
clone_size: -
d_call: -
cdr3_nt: TGTGCCAGCAGGGACAGCTCCTACTACGAGCAGTACTTC
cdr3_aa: CASRDSSYYEQYF

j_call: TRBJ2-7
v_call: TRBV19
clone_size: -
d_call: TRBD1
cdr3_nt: TGTGCCAGTAGTACATCAGGGGGTGTCTACGAGCAGTACTTC
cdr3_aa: CASSTSGGVYEQYF

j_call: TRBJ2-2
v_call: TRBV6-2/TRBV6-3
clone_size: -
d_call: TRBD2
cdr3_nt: TGTGCCAGCAGTTACGGACCCACTGGGAGGGCCGGGGAGCTGTTTTTT
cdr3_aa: CASSYGPTGRAGELFF

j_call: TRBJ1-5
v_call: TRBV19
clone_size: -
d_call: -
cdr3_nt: TGTGCCAGTGACCGGGTCAAGATGGGAGATAGCAATCAGCCCCAGCATTTT
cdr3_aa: CASDRVKMGDSNQPQHF

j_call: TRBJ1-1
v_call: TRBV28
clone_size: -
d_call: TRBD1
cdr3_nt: TGTGCCAGCAGTAGGACAGGGGGCCGGATGAATGAAGCTTTCTTT
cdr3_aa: CASSRTGGRMNEAFF

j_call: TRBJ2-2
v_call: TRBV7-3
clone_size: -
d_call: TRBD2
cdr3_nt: TGTGCCAGCAGCTTGGGGACTAGCGGCGGCGCGGGGGAGCTGTTTTTT
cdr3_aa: CASSLGTSGGAGELFF

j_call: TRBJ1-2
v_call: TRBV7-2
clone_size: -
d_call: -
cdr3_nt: TGTGCCAGCAGCTTAGCGTTCCGTATGGCACAGGCCTTGGAAGGGGGCTACACCTTC
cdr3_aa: CASSLAFRMAQALEGGYTF

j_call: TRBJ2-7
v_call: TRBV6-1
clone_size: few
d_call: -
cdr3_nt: TGTGCCAGCAGTGAATTGGGGCGGTCCTACGAGCAGTACTTC
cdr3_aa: CASSELGRSYEQYF

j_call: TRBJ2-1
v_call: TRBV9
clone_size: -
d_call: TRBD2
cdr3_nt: TGTGCCAGCAGTCTAGCGGGGGGACTAAACAATGAGCAGTTCTTC
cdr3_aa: CASSLAGGLNNEQFF

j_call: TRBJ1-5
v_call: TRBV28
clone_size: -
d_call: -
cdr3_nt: TGTGCCAGCAGTTTGCAGGTAAATCAGCCCCAGCATTTT
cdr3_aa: CASSLQVNQPQHF

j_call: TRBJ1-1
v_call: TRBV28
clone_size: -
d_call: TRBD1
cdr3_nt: TGTGCCAGCACCCCTGGACAGGGGGCGTCTCCCACTGAAGCTTTCTTT
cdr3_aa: CASTPGQGASPTEAFF

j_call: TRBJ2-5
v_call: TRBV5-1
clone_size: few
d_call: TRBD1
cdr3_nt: TGCGCCAGCAGCTGGTCGGACAGGGGGCGAGTCGAGACCCAGTACTTC
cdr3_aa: CASSWSDRGRVETQYF

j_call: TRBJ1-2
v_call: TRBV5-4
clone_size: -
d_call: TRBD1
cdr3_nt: TGTGCCAGCAGCATTCAGGGACAGGCCTATGGCTACACCTTC
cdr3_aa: CASSIQGQAYGYTF

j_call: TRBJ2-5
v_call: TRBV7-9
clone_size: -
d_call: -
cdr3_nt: TGTGCCAGCAGCTTAGGGGGACTCATTCAAGAGACCCAGTACTTC
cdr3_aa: CASSLGGLIQETQYF

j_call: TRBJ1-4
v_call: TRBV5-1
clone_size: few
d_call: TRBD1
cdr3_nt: TGCGCCAGCAGCTCAGGACAGGTTGCAACTAATGAAAAACTGTTTTTT
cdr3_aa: CASSSGQVATNEKLFF

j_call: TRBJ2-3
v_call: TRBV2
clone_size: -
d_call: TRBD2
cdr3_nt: TGTGCCAGTTTGGGACGGGGGGGCGCAGATACGCAGTATTTT
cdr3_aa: CASLGRGGADTQYF